This TCR beta chain appears in the sequencing data of a study of beta chain features in type 1 diabetes. Study context: The study examined about 100,000,000 sorted cells across all samples. Study-wide results and caveats: Among all four CD4+ subsets, Type 1 diabetes patients had TCRB CDR3s that were moderately but significantly shorter.

Every bit of the isolated RNA underwent reverse transcription, so sequencing read expressed TCRB transcripts. The table came from immunoSEQ multiplex PCR; TCRdb's copy has only in-frame clones and leaves some out. Here the sample spans some 350,000 clones, less than 15% being singletons. V gave up 3 bases and J gave up 2 bases; unmatched junction bases: 6. The CDR3 consists of 15 residues. CDR1 is MNHEY, CDR2 SMNVEV, per germline (reference sequence). The table lists this clone with a few counts. Antigen: not known. The TCR comes from a woman aged 18-29 years with type 1 diabetes. Sequenced material: naive CD4+ T cells from blood. The chain links TRBV27 to TRBJ2-7; TRBD1 matches 8 bases. DNA of the CDR3: TGTGCCAGCAGTTTCATTGGGACAGGACCCTACGAGCAGTACTTC. It yields the protein CASSFIGTGPYEQYF.